These 8 T cell receptor beta chains were all obtained from the same sample, sequenced in a study of OX40 agonist ivuxolimab in advanced cancers. The assay was immunoSEQ multiplex PCR, and TCRdb's table has in-frame clones only and misses some. The data contain about 88,000 clones, around 83% of them singletons. This sample comprised CD4+ or CD8+ T cells sorted from blood, obtained in a trial of the OX40 agonist ivuxolimab. The receptors were gathered from an adult with an advanced solid tumor such as melanoma, head and neck, liver or kidney cancer.

The V call is TRBV28, the J call TRBJ1-1; D not resolved. The length of the CDR3 is 13 residues. Germline V gives CDR1 MDHEN, CDR2 SYDVKM. The V end lost 2 bases, the J end lost 1 base, and 5 bases lay between the germline ends. CDR3 sequence: CASSLIRNTEAFF. In nucleotides, the CDR3 is TGTGCCAGCAGTTTAATACGGAACACTGAAGCTTTCTTT.

In its sample, this clone was seen a few times. The genes are TRBV19 and TRBJ1-2, with D possibly TRBD1 on 5 matching bases. Germline values: CDR1 LNHDA, CDR2 SQIVND (reference sequence). The CDR3 is 12 residues long. V was clipped by 8 bases and J by 2 bases, with 9 bases between them. CDR3 in DNA: TGTGCCAGTTGGGGACGGAACTATGGCTACACCTTC. Encoded protein: CASWGRNYGYTF.

The V and J genes are TRBV9 and TRBJ1-6, with unresolved D. This CDR3 is built from 14 residues. The V end was cut by 1 base, the J end by 7 bases, with 9 bases between. CDR1 and CDR2 (germline): SGDLS, YYNGEE. The CDR3 DNA reads TGTGCCAGCAGCGTACTACCGACCAATTCACCCCTCCACTTT. It codes for CASSVLPTNSPLHF.

The chain recombines TRBV23-1 with TRBJ2-3; maybe TRBD1 (5 bases). TRBV23-1 is designated an ORF whose function remains uncertain. V lost 2 bases, J lost 0 bases, and 21 bases lay in between. CDR3 length: 19 residues. CDR3 residues: CASSQRQGARYRSTDTQYF. The CDR3, as DNA: TGCGCCAGCAGTCAACGGCAGGGTGCCCGTTATCGGAGCACAGATACGCAGTATTTT.

The chain uses TRBV28 and TRBJ1-1; the D gene is possibly TRBD1 (5 bases). The CDR3 sequence is 16 residues long. V dropped 4 bases and J dropped 3 bases, with 18 bases sitting between them. In germline, CDR1 is MDHEN, CDR2 SYDVKM. CDR3 amino acids: CASSYGGWGRDTEAFF. CDR3 DNA: TGTGCCAGCAGTTACGGGGGGTGGGGCAGGGACACTGAAGCTTTCTTT. The variable domain in full, completed from reference TRBV28 and TRBJ1-1, reads DVKVTQSSRYLVKRTGEKVFLECVQDMDHENMFWYRQDPGLGLRLIYFSYDVKMKEKGDIPEGYSVSREKKERFSLILESASTNQTSMYLCASSYGGWGRDTEAFFGQGTRLTVV.

The rearrangement joins TRBV7-8 to TRBJ1-1; D is uncertain. Germline V lookup: CDR1 SGHVS, CDR2 FQNEAQ. Deletions cut 4 bases from V and 4 bases from J, with 10 bases between. The CDR3 extends over 13 amino acids. The CDR3 nucleotides are TGTGCCAGCAGCTCCCCGAGGAGCACTGAAGCTTTCTTT. Encoded protein: CASSSPRSTEAFF. Drawing the rest from reference TRBV7-8 and TRBJ1-1, the complete variable domain is GAGVSQSPRYKVAKRGQDVALRCDPISGHVSLFWYQQALGQGPEFLTYFQNEAQLDKSGLPSDRFFAERPEGSVSTLKIQRTQQEDSAVYLCASSSPRSTEAFFGQGTRLTVV.

The V gene is TRBV6-7, the J gene TRBJ1-4, with D unresolved. TRBV6-7 is an ORF for which the function is uncertain. Trimming stripped 8 bases from V and 0 bases from J, with 13 bases between. The CDR3 consists of 15 residues. The CDR3 sequence is CASGNNTSTNEKLFF. The CDR3 bases are TGTGCCAGCGGAAATAACACTTCAACTAATGAAAAACTGTTTTTT.

CDR3 nucleotides: TGTGCCAGCAGCAGGGGGGTCGGCCTCCATTACAATGAGCAGTTCTTC. Translation gives CASSRGVGLHYNEQFF. The chain combines TRBV9 with TRBJ2-1, with D perhaps matching TRBD1 or TRBD2 (6 bases each). V was trimmed by 4 bases and J by 4 bases, leaving 18 bases between them. Looked up from germline, CDR1 is SGDLS and CDR2 is YYNGEE. CDR3 length equals 16 residues.